This T cell receptor (beta chain) was found in a study of cytomegalovirus exposure and HLA in healthy donors. Whole-study results and caveats: It emerged from a later analysis that several of the most significant clusters appeared to be linked to common viral pathogens.

With 60 Vbeta and 13 Jbeta primers, the PCR was carried out. TCRdb keeps only in-frame clones here, not all; method: immunoSEQ multiplex PCR. This repertoire includes about 55,000 clones. The V gene's germline CDR1 is SGHTA and CDR2 FQGNSA. With V trimmed by 6 bases and J by 4 bases, 6 bases remained unmatched. CDR3 length: 14 amino acids. Comments on this clone: Antigen specificity is unknown.

Sequenced sample: PBMCs. The chain is built from TRBV7-2 and TRBJ1-2, with TRBD1 identical over 9 bases. This TCR was sampled from a man aged 45 to 65 in good health and CMV-seropositive. The CDR3 here is CASRPGQGGYGYTF. In nucleotides, the CDR3 is TGTGCCAGCAGACCGGGACAGGGCGGCTATGGCTACACCTTC.